This is a list of T cell receptor beta chains from one sample in a study of blood T cell repertoires in COVID-19. Clones were sequenced by immunoSEQ multiplex PCR, and TCRdb holds only the in-frame ones, with some missing. Counted here are around 400,000 clones, about 90% occurring once; the ten biggest clones make up approximately 1.5%. Specimen: PBMCs or T cells enriched from blood (not recorded which). The origin of the receptors is a woman younger than 45 who had recovered from COVID-19. Each CDR3 is given with its conserved first and last residue. A D gene is named only where the DNA matches it firmly. A clone size is listed for some rows: how often the clone was seen (once, few, many), or a class if it is expanded.

>20|NA|TRBV15|TRBD2
CATSRDWTSGRPSTYNEQFF
>14|NA|TRBV19|NA
CASSISGLTYEQYF
>16|NA|TRBV7-9|NA
CASSLPGRDLQETQYF
>18|NA|TRBV7-8|NA
CASSPSTGLIGLNYGYTF
>15|NA|TRBV6-5|TRBD1
CASSLRGQDLYGYTF
>14|NA|TRBV9|NA
CASSSAGALDTQYF
>16|NA|TRBV5-1|NA
CASSLPSALGTGELFF
>15|NA|TRBV19|NA
CASSIDPGLRQPQHF
>16|NA|TRBV6-6|NA
CASSRSRWAPRNTIYF
>15|NA|TRBV28|NA
CASSTRSGVTYEQYF
>15|NA|TRBV5-6|TRBD1
CASSSDRGGGYGYTF
>13|NA|TRBV27|NA
CASSLMPGRTQYF
>17|NA|TRBV4-1|TRBD2
CASSQVASGRDTGELFF
>20|NA|TRBV5-1|TRBD1
CASSWAPSFGDRRTYNEQFF
>13|NA|TRBV24-1|NA
CATSDFSGYGYTF
>13|NA|TRBV30|NA
CAWSVSGLPGYTF
>11|once|TRBV20-1|NA
CSAESTDTQYF
>14|once|TRBV18|NA
CASSVGSEDSPLHF
>13|NA|TRBV15|NA
CATRDKRSSPLHF
>16|NA|TRBV7-2|TRBD1
CASSLRQGSLDYGYTF
>15|NA|TRBV27|TRBD2
CASSLLAGNQETQYF
>15|NA|TRBV29-1|TRBD1
CSVQLRGQALYEQYF
>13|NA|TRBV7-3|NA
CASGAQSNSPLHF
>18|NA|TRBV5-6|TRBD2
CASSFGLSAGGPGGELFF
>15|NA|TRBV4-1|NA
CASSRTGPRGETQYF
>12|NA|TRBV29-1|NA
CSVVDSNYGYTF
>12|NA|TRBV5-1|NA
CASSLKGEKLFF
>16|NA|TRBV27|NA
CASSFLSSLPYNEQFF
>16|NA|TRBV7-4|NA
CASSPESVGRNQPQHF
>16|NA|TRBV2|TRBD1
CASREGTAPSNQPQHF
>17|NA|TRBV21-1|NA
CASSKGPPPGGQETQYF
>14|NA|TRBV27|NA
CASSLQGAGWPQHF
>12|NA|TRBV2|NA
CASSEGAGRYTF
>15|NA|TRBV7-2|NA
CASSLQLGGGTEAFF
>15|NA|TRBV19|NA
CASSMSLLNTGELFF
>16|NA|TRBV4-2|NA
CASSQQGLLAYNEQFF
>11|NA|TRBV28|NA
CASSLAWEQYF
>13|once|TRBV5-4|NA
CASSITENYGYTF
>15|NA|TRBV19|NA
CASSNPTGRYYEQYF
>12|NA|TRBV29-1|NA
CSVGYLRDTQYF